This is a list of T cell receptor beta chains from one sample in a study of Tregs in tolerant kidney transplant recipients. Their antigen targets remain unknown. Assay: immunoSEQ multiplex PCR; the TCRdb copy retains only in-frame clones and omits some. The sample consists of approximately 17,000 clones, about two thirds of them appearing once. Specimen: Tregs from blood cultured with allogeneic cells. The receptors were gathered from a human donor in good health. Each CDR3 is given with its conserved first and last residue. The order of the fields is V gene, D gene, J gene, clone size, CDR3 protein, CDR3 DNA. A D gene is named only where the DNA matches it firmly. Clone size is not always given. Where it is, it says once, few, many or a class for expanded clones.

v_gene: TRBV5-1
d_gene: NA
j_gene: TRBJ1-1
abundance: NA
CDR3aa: CASSRTRGTAEAFF
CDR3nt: TGCGCCAGCAGCAGAACTCGAGGGACCGCTGAAGCTTTCTTT

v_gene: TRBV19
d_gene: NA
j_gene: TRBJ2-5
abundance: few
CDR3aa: CASSIGLTSQETQYF
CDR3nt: TGTGCCAGTAGTATAGGTCTGACAAGCCAAGAGACCCAGTACTTC

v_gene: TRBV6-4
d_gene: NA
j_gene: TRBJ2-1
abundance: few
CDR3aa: CASSAGDYNEQFF
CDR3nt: TGTGCCAGCAGTGCCGGAGACTACAATGAGCAGTTCTTC

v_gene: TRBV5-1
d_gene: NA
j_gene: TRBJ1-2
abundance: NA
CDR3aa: CASSLVQNYGYTF
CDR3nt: TGCGCCAGCAGCTTGGTACAGAATTATGGCTACACCTTC

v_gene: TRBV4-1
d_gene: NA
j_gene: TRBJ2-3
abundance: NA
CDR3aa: CASSQVSSLTDTQYF
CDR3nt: TGCGCCAGCAGCCAAGTTAGTTCCCTCACAGATACGCAGTATTTT

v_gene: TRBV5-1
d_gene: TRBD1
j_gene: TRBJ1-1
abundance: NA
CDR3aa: CASSVRTGPNTEAFF
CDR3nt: TGCGCCAGCAGCGTGAGGACAGGGCCGAACACTGAAGCTTTCTTT

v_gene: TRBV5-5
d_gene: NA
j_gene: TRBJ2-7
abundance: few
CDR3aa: CASSPTVEGYEQYF
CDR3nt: TGTGCCAGCAGCCCCACCGTTGAGGGGTACGAGCAGTACTTC

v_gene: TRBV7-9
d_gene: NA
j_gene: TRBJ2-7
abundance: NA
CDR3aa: CASSLFRGEQYF
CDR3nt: TGTGCCAGCAGCCTTTTCAGGGGCGAGCAGTACTTC

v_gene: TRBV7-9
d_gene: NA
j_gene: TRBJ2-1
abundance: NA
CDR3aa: CASTPQGRHEQFF
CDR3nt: TGTGCCAGCACCCCACAGGGTAGACATGAGCAGTTCTTC

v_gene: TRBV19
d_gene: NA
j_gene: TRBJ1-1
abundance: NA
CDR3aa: CASSMGGPNTEAFF
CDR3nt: TGTGCCAGTAGTATGGGGGGCCCGAACACTGAAGCTTTCTTT

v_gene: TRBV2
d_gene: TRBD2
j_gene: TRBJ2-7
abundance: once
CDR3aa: CASKRTSDQAQYF
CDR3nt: TGTGCCAGCAAAAGAACTAGCGACCAAGCGCAGTACTTC

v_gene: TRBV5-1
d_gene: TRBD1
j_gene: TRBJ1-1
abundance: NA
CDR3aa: CASSKDKSTGATEAFF
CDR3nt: TGCGCCAGCAGCAAGGACAAATCTACAGGGGCCACTGAAGCTTTCTTT

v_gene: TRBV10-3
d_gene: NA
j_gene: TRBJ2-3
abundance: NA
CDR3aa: CAISGFSSTDTQYF
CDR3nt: TGTGCCATCAGTGGATTTTCTAGCACAGATACGCAGTATTTT

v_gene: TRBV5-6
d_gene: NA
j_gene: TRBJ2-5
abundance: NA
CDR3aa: CASSLVGPRGAQYF
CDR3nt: TGTGCCAGCAGCTTGGTGGGCCCGAGGGGGGCCCAGTACTTC

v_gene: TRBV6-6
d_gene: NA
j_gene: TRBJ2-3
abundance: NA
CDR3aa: CASSRAQSGTQYF
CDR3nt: TGTGCCAGCAGCCGCGCCCAATCGGGTACGCAGTATTTT

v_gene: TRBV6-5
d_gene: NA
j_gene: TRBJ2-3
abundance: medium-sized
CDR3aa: CASSMGAFKDTQYF
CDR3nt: TGTGCCAGCAGTATGGGAGCGTTCAAAGATACGCAGTATTTT

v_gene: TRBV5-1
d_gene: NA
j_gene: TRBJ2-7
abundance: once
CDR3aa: CASSLQVWDGAGYEQYF
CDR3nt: TGCGCCAGCAGCTTGCAGGTCTGGGATGGGGCTGGGTACGAGCAGTACTTC

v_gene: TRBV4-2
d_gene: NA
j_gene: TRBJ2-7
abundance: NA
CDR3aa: CASSNGLSYEQYF
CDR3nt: TGTGCCAGCAGTAACGGTCTCTCCTACGAGCAGTACTTC

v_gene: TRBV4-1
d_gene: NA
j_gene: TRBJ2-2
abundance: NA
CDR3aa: CASSQQQTTGELFF
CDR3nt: TGCGCCAGCAGCCAACAGCAGACTACCGGGGAGCTGTTTTTT

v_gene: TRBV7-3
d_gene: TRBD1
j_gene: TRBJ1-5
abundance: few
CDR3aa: CASSPTGPGNQPQHF
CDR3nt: TGTGCCAGCAGCCCGACAGGGCCGGGCAATCAGCCCCAGCATTTT

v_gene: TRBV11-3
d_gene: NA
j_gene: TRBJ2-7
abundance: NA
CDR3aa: CASSLVSQPHYEQYF
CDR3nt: TGTGCCAGCAGCTTAGTCTCACAACCCCATTACGAGCAGTACTTC

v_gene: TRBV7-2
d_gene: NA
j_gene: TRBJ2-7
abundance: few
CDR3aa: CASSLVSSFYSGYEQYF
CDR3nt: TGTGCCAGCAGCTTAGTCTCCAGTTTTTATTCAGGATACGAGCAGTACTTC

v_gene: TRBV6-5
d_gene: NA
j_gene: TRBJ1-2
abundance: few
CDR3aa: CAATRDTRHGYTF
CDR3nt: TGTGCCGCCACTCGGGACACCCGACATGGCTACACCTTC

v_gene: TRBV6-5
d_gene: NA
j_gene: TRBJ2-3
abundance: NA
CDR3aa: CASMRADTQYF
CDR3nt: TGTGCCAGCATGAGGGCAGATACGCAGTATTTT

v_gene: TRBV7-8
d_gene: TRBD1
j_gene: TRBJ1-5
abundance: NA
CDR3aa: CASSSETGVNQPQHF
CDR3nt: TGTGCCAGCAGTAGCGAGACAGGGGTAAATCAGCCCCAGCATTTT

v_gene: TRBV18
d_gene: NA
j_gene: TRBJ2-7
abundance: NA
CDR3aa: CASSSLRGTSSYEQYF
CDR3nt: TGTGCCAGCTCGTCTCTCAGGGGCACCAGCTCCTACGAGCAGTACTTC

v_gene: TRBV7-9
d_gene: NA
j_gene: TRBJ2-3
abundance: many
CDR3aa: CASSSKLPGRDTQYF
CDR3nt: TGTGCCAGCAGCTCTAAACTCCCCGGGCGGGATACGCAGTATTTT

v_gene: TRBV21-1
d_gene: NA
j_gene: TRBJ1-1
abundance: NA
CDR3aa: CAGRTGWYTEAFF
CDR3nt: TGTGCCGGTCGGACAGGATGGTACACTGAAGCTTTCTTT

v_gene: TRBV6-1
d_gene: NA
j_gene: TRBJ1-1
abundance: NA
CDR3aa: CASWERRGNTEAFF
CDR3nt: TGTGCCAGCTGGGAGAGGAGGGGGAACACTGAAGCTTTCTTT

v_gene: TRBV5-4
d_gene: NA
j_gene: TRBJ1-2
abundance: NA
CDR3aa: CASSPARPSNYGYTF
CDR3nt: TGTGCCAGCAGCCCGGCTCGGCCCTCTAACTATGGCTACACCTTC

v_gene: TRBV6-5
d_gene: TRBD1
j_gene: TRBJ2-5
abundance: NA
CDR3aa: CASSRGQGETQYF
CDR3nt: TGTGCCAGCAGCCGTGGACAGGGAGAGACCCAGTACTTC

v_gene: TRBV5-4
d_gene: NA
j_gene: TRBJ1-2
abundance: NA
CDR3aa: CASSLGDRDYGYTF
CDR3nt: TGTGCCAGCAGCTTGGGGGACCGCGACTATGGCTACACCTTC

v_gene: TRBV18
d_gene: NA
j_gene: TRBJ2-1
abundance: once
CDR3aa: CASSKGGLQGKFF
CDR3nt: TGTGCCAGCTCAAAAGGCGGTTTGCAGGGGAAGTTCTTC

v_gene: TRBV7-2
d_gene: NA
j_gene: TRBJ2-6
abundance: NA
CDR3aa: CASSLLAGANVLTF
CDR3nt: TGTGCCAGCAGCTTATTGGCTGGGGCCAACGTCCTGACTTTC

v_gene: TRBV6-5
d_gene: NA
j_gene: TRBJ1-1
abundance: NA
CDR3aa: CASSEVSRAFF
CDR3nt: TGTGCCAGCAGTGAGGTCAGTCGGGCTTTCTTT

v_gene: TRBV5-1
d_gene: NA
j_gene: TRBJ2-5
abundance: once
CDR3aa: CASSPGLGGGRGETQYF
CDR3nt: TGCGCCAGCAGCCCTGGCCTAGGGGGGGGCCGTGGAGAGACCCAGTACTTC

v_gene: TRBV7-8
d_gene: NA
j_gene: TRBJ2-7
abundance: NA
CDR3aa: CASSPQRLKGLSYEQYF
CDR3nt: TGTGCCAGCAGCCCCCAAAGGCTGAAGGGTCTCTCCTACGAGCAGTACTTC

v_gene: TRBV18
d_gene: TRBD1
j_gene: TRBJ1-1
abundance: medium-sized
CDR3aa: CASSRDSLNTEAFF
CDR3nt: TGTGCCAGCTCCCGGGACAGCTTGAACACTGAAGCTTTCTTT

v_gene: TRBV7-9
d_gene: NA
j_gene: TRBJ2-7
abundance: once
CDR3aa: CARSQDGSSYEQYF
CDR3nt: TGTGCCAGAAGCCAGGACGGGAGCTCCTACGAGCAGTACTTC

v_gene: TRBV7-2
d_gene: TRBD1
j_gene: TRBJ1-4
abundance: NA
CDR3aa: CASSTRQGAKLFF
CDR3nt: TGTGCCAGCAGCACAAGACAGGGGGCGAAACTGTTTTTT

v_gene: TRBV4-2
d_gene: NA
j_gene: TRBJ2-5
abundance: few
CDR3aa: CASSRDPLGFRAEETQYF
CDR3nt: TGTGCCAGCAGCCGCGACCCCTTAGGATTCAGGGCGGAGGAGACCCAGTACTTC

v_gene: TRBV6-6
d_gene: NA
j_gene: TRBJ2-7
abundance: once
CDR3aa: CASSYSAGSYEQYF
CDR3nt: TGTGCCAGCAGTTACTCCGCCGGATCCTACGAGCAGTACTTC

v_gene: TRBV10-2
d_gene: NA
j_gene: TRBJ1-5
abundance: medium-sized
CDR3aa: CASSESGRNQPQHF
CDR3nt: TGCGCCAGCAGTGAGTCGGGCAGGAATCAGCCCCAGCATTTT

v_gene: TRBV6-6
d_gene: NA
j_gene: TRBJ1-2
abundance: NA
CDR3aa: CASSYLKEAQYGYTF
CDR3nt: TGTGCCAGCAGTTACTTGAAGGAGGCGCAGTATGGCTACACCTTC

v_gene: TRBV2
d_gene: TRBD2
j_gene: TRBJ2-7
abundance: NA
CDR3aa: CASGDRGVYEQYF
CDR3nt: TGTGCCAGCGGCGACCGGGGGGTCTACGAGCAGTACTTC

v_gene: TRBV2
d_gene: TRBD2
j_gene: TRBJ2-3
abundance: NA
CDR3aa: CASGKLAGVPDTQYF
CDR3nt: TGTGCCAGCGGCAAACTAGCGGGAGTTCCAGATACGCAGTATTTT

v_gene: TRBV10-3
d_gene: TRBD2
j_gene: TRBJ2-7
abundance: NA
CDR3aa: CAIRPRTSEPYEQYF
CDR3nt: TGTGCCATCAGGCCCCGGACTAGCGAACCCTACGAGCAGTACTTC

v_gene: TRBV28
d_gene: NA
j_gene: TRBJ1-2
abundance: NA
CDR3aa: CASTEDYGYTF
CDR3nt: TGTGCCAGCACCGAAGACTATGGCTACACCTTC

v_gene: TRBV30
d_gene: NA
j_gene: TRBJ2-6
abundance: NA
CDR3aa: CAWSNYGANVLTF
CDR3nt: TGTGCCTGGAGTAATTATGGGGCCAACGTCCTGACTTTC

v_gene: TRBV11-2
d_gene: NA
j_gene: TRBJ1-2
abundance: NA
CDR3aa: CASSLERGDGYTF
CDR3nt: TGTGCCAGCAGTTTGGAAAGGGGTGACGGCTACACCTTC

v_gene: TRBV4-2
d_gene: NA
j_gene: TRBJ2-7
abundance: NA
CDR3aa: CASSLKGSYEQYF
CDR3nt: TGTGCCAGCAGCTTGAAGGGTTCCTACGAGCAGTACTTC

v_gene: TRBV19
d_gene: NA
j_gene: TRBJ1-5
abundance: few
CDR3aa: CASSISNQPQHF
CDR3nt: TGTGCCAGTAGTATAAGCAATCAGCCCCAGCATTTT

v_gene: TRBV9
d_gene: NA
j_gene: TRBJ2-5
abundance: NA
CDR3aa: CASSVGGYQETQYF
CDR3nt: TGTGCCAGCAGCGTAGGCGGCTACCAAGAGACCCAGTACTTC

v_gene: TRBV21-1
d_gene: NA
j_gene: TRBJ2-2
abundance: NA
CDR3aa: CASSIRQVGPSSGELFF
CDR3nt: TGTGCCAGCAGCATCCGACAGGTTGGACCAAGCTCCGGGGAGCTGTTTTTT

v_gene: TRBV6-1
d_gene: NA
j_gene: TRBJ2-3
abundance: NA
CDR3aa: CATSRRGDTQYF
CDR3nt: TGTGCCACATCCCGCCGGGGAGATACGCAGTATTTT

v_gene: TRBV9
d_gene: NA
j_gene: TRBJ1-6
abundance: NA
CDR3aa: CASSVPPMGLDHSPLHF
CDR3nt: TGTGCCAGCAGCGTTCCCCCGATGGGACTCGATCATTCACCCCTCCACTTT

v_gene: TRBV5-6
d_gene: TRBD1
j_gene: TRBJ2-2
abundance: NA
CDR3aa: CASSKTGVGTGELFF
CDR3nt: TGTGCCAGCAGCAAGACAGGGGTGGGCACCGGGGAGCTGTTTTTT